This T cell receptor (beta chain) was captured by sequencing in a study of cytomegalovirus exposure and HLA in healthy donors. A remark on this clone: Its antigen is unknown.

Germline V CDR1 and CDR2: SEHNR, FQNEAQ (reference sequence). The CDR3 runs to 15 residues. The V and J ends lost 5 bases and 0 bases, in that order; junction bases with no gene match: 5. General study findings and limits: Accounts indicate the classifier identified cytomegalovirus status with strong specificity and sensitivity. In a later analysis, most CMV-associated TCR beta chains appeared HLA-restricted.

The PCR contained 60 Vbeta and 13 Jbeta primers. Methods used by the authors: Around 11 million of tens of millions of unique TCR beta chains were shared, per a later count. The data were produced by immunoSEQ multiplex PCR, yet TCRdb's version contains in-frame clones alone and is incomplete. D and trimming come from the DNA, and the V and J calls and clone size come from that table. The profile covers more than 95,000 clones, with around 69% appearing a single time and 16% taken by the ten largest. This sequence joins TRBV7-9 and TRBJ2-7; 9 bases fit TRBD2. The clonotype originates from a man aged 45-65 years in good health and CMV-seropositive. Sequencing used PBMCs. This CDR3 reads CASSALAGPSYEQYF. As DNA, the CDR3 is TGTGCCAGCAGCGCCCTAGCGGGACCCTCCTACGAGCAGTACTTC.